The text below deals with one T cell receptor beta chain. Deletions cut 5 bases from V and 5 bases from J, with 13 bases between. The CDR3 length is 14 residues. Germline CDR1 is GTSNPN and CDR2 is SVGIG (reference sequence). These data are taken from a study of blood T cell repertoires in COVID-19. Profiled with immunoSEQ multiplex PCR; TCRdb holds only in-frame clones, not every one. This sample has 130,000 or so clones, with around 79% found just once. Seattle-derived patients entered the study during active infection and were followed longitudinally. The chain couples TRBV30 to TRBJ1-6; weak D call: TRBD1 (5 bases). Sequencing was done on a sample of peripheral blood. This clonotype originated in a woman in her 70s with COVID-19, enrolled during active disease. CDR3 region: CAWEKKGNNSPLHF. CDR3 DNA sequence: TGTGCCTGGGAAAAAAAGGGGAATAATTCACCCCTCCACTTT.